The clone carrying this T cell receptor (beta chain) occurred once. The antigen remains undetermined. CDR3 length equals 13 residues. Trimming cost V 5 bases and J 0 bases, with 4 bases left between them. The germline gives CDR1 SGHTA, CDR2 FQGNSA. Germline DNA was also extracted, with blood RNA taken from unsorted whole blood. From roughly 500 ng total RNA, TCR beta cDNA was generated with a primer in the constant region. For TCR beta, libraries were produced by three nested multiplex PCR rounds using slightly modified ARM-PCR. Forward primers for TRBV1-TRBV30 and a C-beta reverse primer served the first two PCR rounds, at around 9 cycles each. MiXCR, applied by TCRdb to the multiplex PCR reads, yields one record per CDR3 protein. The sample carries 300,000 to 400,000 distinct CDR3 sequences, roughly two thirds recorded once. The sample originates from a study of tumor-infiltrating lymphocytes in primary liver carcinoma.

Study results and caveats: The samples were not sorted (they were bulk), so CD4+ and CD8+ repertoires were not compared.

The genes are TRBV7-2 and TRBJ2-2; D is unresolved. Sequenced: peripheral blood. This TCR came from a man aged 40-55 years with primary liver carcinoma and hepatitis B virus infection. This CDR3 reads CASSHTNTGELFF. The CDR3 bases are TGTGCCAGCAGCCATACGAACACCGGGGAGCTGTTTTTT.